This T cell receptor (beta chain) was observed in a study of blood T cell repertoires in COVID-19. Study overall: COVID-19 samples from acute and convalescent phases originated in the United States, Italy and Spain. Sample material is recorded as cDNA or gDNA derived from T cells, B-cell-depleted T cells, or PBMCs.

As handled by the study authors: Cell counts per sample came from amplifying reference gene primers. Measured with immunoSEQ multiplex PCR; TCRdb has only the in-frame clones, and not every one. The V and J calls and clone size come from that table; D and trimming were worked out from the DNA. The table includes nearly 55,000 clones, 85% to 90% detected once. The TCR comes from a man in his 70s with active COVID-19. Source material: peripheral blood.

CDR3 sequence reads: CASSPAGGYSNQPQHF. The CDR3 coding sequence is TGTGCCAGCTCACCGGCGGGGGGATATAGCAATCAGCCCCAGCATTTT. The rearrangement joins TRBV18 to TRBJ1-5; a weak D match, TRBD1 (5 bases). This CDR3 comprises 16 residues. Trimming stripped 3 bases from V and 0 bases from J, with 12 bases between. Germline V gene lookup returns CDR1 KGHSH and CDR2 LQKENI.